A single sample is the source of the 19 T cell receptor beta chains below, sequenced in a study of T cell repertoires in cytomegalovirus infection. Via MiXCR, TCRdb re-called the reads, giving one row per CDR3 protein. The data show roughly 990,000 distinct CDR3 sequences, around a third seen once. No antigen has been identified for these receptors. Sequenced here: cultured CD8+ T cells from PBMCs, sampled from culture after CMV antigen stimulation. The source of these receptors is a human donor in good health (CMV status not recorded). Some clones in this sample may be carry-over from other donors' samples.

With regard to this clonotype: A much bigger clone sits one base away, suggesting this may be a read error. This rearrangement joins TRBV7-2 to TRBJ1-2; unclear D gene. Between the trimmed V and J ends, which lost 5 bases and 4 bases, there was a span of 11 bases. The length of the CDR3 is 13 residues. CDR1 is SGHTA, CDR2 FQGNSA, per germline. CDR3 bases: TGTGCCAGCAGCGCGAGAGTGGCCTATGGCTACACCTTC. This gives the protein CASSARVAYGYTF.

This clonotype occurred a few times. The chain recombines TRBV6-1 with TRBJ1-2; 12 bases agree with TRBD1. This CDR3 has 13 residues. V lost 5 bases and J lost 8; bases outside the gene matches: 3. CDR1 and CDR2 from the germline V gene are MNHNS and SASEGT. The CDR3 spells CASSTGTGGGYTF. The CDR3 coding sequence is TGTGCCAGCAGTACAGGGACAGGGGGCGGCTACACCTTC.

CDR3 nucleotide sequence: TGTGCCAGCATGGGGACAGGGGGCAACTATGGCTACACCTTC. This sequence encodes CASMGTGGNYGYTF. The genes are TRBV6-1 and TRBJ1-2; 12 bases are a match to TRBD1. The CDR3 has 14 residues. Germline V CDR1 and CDR2: MNHNS, SASEGT. V was pared by 7 bases and J by 2 bases, with 2 bases of the junction left unmatched.

The genes are TRBV20-1 and TRBJ2-5; 11 bases fit TRBD2. Germline loops: CDR1 DFQATT, CDR2 SNEGSKA (reference sequence). The V segment lost 3 bases and the J segment 1 base; nucleotides outside the gene matches: 10. There are 17 residues in the CDR3. CDR3 DNA sequence: TGCAGTGCTAGGTTGGAGGGTAGCGGGGGGGCCCAAGAGACCCAGTACTTC. The encoded protein is CSARLEGSGGAQETQYF.

The rearrangement uses TRBV6-2 or TRBV6-3 and TRBJ2-7; maybe TRBD1 (6 bases). Germline V gene data show CDR1 as MNHEY and CDR2 as SVGEGT. V lost 8 bases, J lost 6 bases, and 17 bases lay in between. The CDR3 length is 13 residues. In nucleotides, the CDR3 is TGTGCCAGCGCCGTGTCAGGGGTTGTCGAGCAGTACGTC. This encodes CASAVSGVVEQYV.

In this sample, this clonotype turned up a few times. The chain combines TRBV5-1 with TRBJ2-7, with 9 bases identical to TRBD1. Looked up from germline, CDR1 is SGHRS and CDR2 is YFSETQ. The CDR3 is 13 amino acids. With 3 bases clipped from V and 6 bases from J, the junction kept 4 bases outside the gene matches. The CDR3, as DNA: TGCGCCAGCAGCTGGGGACAGGGACGCGAGCAGTACTTC. This translates into CASSWGQGREQYF.

In this sample, this clonotype turned up a few times. This chain uses TRBV27 with TRBJ2-2, with D maybe TRBD1 (6 bases). The CDR3 has 12 amino acids. The V gene's germline CDR1 is MNHEY and CDR2 SMNVEV (reference sequence). V was clipped by 8 bases and J by 6 bases, with 10 bases between them. The CDR3 coding sequence is TGTGCCAGCGAAGGGGGTCCCGGGGAGCTGTTTTTT. Its translation: CASEGGPGELFF.

The chain combines TRBV7-2 with TRBJ2-2, with TRBD2 as a possible D gene (6 bases). Germline assignment: CDR1 SGHTA and CDR2 FQGNSA. CDR3 size: 17 residues. Trimming cost V 1 base and J 3 bases, with 15 bases left between them. The CDR3: CASSLVPVPGDTGELFF. CDR3 sequence (DNA): TGTGCCAGCAGCTTAGTTCCGGTCCCGGGGGACACCGGGGAGCTGTTTTTT. The full variable domain, completed using reference TRBV7-2 and TRBJ2-2, is GAGVSQSPSNKVTEKGKDVELRCDPISGHTALYWYRQSLGQGLEFLIYFQGNSAPDKSGLPSDRFSAERTGGSVSTLTIQRTQQEDSAVYLCASSLVPVPGDTGELFFGEGSRLTVL.

The V gene is TRBV6-2 or TRBV6-3, the J gene TRBJ2-6, with 9 bases fitting TRBD1. This CDR3 has 18 amino acids. Germline V lookup: CDR1 MNHEY, CDR2 SVGEGT. The V segment lost 7 bases and the J segment 2 bases; nucleotides outside the gene matches: 12. The CDR3 here is CASNPTGGSGTGANVLTF. CDR3 bases: TGTGCCAGCAACCCGACAGGGGGATCAGGAACTGGGGCCAACGTCCTGACTTTC.

This sequence joins TRBV6-1 and TRBJ2-7, with 11 bases fitting TRBD2. With 1 base clipped from V and 2 bases from J, the junction kept 4 bases outside the gene matches. The CDR3 runs 16 residues. Germline V gene sequence: CDR1 MNHNS, CDR2 SASEGT. CDR3 residues: CASSEEGLAGTYEQYF. The CDR3 DNA is TGTGCCAGCAGTGAAGAAGGACTAGCGGGTACCTACGAGCAGTACTTC.

The chain joins TRBV6-2 or TRBV6-3 to TRBJ2-5, with unresolved D. V lost 0 bases to trimming and J lost 2 bases, with 7 bases between them. There are 14 residues in the CDR3. Germline values: CDR1 MNHEY, CDR2 SVGEGT. In nucleotides, the CDR3 is TGTGCCAGCAGTTACTCGGCAGCACAAGAGACCCAGTACTTC. Translated: CASSYSAAQETQYF.

This clonotype was found many times. The chain recombines TRBV6-4 with TRBJ2-1, with TRBD2 identical over 11 bases. The CDR3 sequence is 14 residues long. Trimming took 6 bases from V and 8 from J; bases not matched to a gene: 6. The germline V gene has CDR1 MRHNA and CDR2 SNTAGT. In DNA, the CDR3 is TGTGCCAGCAGCGGCACTAGCGGGGGCGATGAGCAGTTCTTC. Its translation: CASSGTSGGDEQFF.

The chain links TRBV7-9 to TRBJ2-5; weak D call: TRBD2 (6 bases). Trimming shortened V by 3 bases and J by 2 bases, and 19 bases separated the two germline ends. This CDR3 contains 17 residues. CDR1 and CDR2 from the germline V gene are SEHNR and FQNEAQ (reference sequence). CDR3 residues: CASSFIGGAREQETQYF. Here the CDR3 DNA reads TGTGCCAGCAGCTTCATTGGCGGGGCGCGAGAGCAAGAGACCCAGTACTTC.

This clonotype was counted a few times. The chain recombines TRBV27 with TRBJ1-5, with a weak D call TRBD1 (6 bases). Trimming pared 6 bases from V and 11 bases from J, leaving 20 bases between. CDR1 is MNHEY, CDR2 SMNVEV, per germline (reference sequence). The CDR3 runs to 14 residues. The DNA for the CDR3 is TGTGCCAGCAGCTTAGGGGGGCCACTAGAAGCCCAGCATTTT. Translated: CASSLGGPLEAQHF.

This clonotype was counted between two and nine times. The chain joins TRBV11-2 to TRBJ2-3, with D possibly matching TRBD2 (6 bases). With 5 bases removed from V and 6 bases from J, the gap between germline ends came to 18 bases. CDR1 is SGHAT, CDR2 FQNNGV, per germline. The CDR3 consists of 15 residues. CDR3 protein: CASSPWTTSMDTQYF. The CDR3 DNA reads TGTGCCAGCAGCCCTTGGACTACCTCCATGGATACGCAGTATTTT.

The V and J genes are TRBV7-2 and TRBJ1-2; 9 bases agree with TRBD1. The CDR3 covers 14 residues. Germline V gene data show CDR1 as SGHTA and CDR2 as FQGNSA. V lost 5 bases and J lost 8; bases outside the gene matches: 9. CDR3 region: CASSAGTGPKGYTF. The CDR3 DNA sequence: TGTGCCAGCAGCGCGGGGACAGGGCCTAAGGGCTACACCTTC.

This clonotype was counted a few times. The rearrangement uses TRBV7-9 and TRBJ2-1; no clear D. The CDR3 is 15 amino acids. Looked up from germline, CDR1 is SEHNR and CDR2 is FQNEAQ (reference sequence). V lost 5 bases to trimming and J lost 9 bases, with 20 bases between them. The CDR3 here is CASSPDPASGLEQFF. The CDR3 coding sequence is TGTGCCAGCAGCCCGGATCCGGCTTCCGGGCTTGAGCAGTTCTTC.

V gene TRBV6-1 combines with J gene TRBJ2-5, with D unclear. Germline V gene lookup returns CDR1 MNHNS and CDR2 SASEGT. Trimming removed 6 bases at V and 5 bases at J, with 19 bases between. This CDR3 contains 15 residues. CDR3: CASSLIVGSLETQYF. The CDR3 DNA follows: TGTGCCAGCAGCTTGATTGTCGGCAGCTTGGAGACCCAGTACTTC.

The CDR3 region is CASSLTGGRIETQYF. In DNA form, the CDR3 reads TGTGCCAGCAGCTTAACCGGGGGAAGGATAGAGACCCAGTACTTC. The J gene is TRBJ2-5, the V gene TRBV7-3; D perhaps matches TRBD2 (6 bases). Trimming removed 0 bases at V and 4 bases at J, with 12 bases between. Germline CDR1 reads SGHTA; CDR2 reads FQGTGA. The CDR3 runs to 15 residues.